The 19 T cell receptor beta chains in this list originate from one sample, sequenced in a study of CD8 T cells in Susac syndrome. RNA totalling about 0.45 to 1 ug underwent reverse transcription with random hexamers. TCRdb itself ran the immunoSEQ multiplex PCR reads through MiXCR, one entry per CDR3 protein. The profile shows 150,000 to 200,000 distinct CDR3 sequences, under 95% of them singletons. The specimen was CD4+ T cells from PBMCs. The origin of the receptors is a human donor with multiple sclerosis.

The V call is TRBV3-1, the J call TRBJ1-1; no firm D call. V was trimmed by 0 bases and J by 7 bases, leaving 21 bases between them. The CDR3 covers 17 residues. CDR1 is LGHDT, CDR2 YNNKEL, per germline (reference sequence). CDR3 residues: CASSQDLWSVGSFEAFF. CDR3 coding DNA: TGTGCCAGCAGCCAAGATCTTTGGTCGGTGGGTTCGTTTGAAGCTTTCTTT.

In DNA, the CDR3 is TGTGCCAGCAGCCTTACAGGGGGCGCCGGCAAAAACATTCAGTACTTC. Residues: CASSLTGGAGKNIQYF. The V gene is TRBV11-2, the J gene TRBJ2-4; 9 nucleotides align to TRBD1. The CDR3 spans 16 residues. Per germline, CDR1 SGHAT and CDR2 FQNNGV. V shed 5 bases, J shed 3 bases, and the junction held 8 bases outside the gene matches.

CDR3 in amino acids: CASRTSGLLHEQYF. The CDR3 DNA reads as TGTGCCAGCCGGACTAGCGGCTTACTTCACGAGCAGTACTTC. This sequence joins TRBV27 and TRBJ2-7, with TRBD2 identical over 10 bases. Trimming took 8 bases from V and 5 from J; bases not matched to a gene: 9. Germline assignment: CDR1 MNHEY and CDR2 SMNVEV (reference sequence). This CDR3 has 14 residues.

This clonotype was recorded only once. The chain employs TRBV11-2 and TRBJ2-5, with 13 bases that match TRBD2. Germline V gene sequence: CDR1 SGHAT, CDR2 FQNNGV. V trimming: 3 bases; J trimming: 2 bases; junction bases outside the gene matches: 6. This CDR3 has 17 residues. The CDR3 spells CASSFGGLAGFQETQYF. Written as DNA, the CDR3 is TGTGCCAGCAGCTTTGGGGGACTAGCGGGGTTTCAAGAGACCCAGTACTTC.

The chain's CDR3 is CASSQVGARTQYF. The CDR3 DNA is TGCGCCAGCAGCCAAGTGGGGGCGAGGACGCAGTATTTT. V usage is TRBV4-3 and J usage is TRBJ2-3, with a weak D call TRBD1 (6 bases). Germline CDR1 reads LGHNA; CDR2 reads YSLEER. Trimming stripped 1 base from V and 9 bases from J, with 11 bases between. This CDR3 is 13 amino acids long.

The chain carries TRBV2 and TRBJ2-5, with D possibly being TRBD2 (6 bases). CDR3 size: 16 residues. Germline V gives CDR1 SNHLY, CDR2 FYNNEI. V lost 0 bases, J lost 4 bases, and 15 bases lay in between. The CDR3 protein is CASSEARWKGGETQYF. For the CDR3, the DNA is TGTGCCAGCAGTGAAGCGCGGTGGAAGGGAGGAGAGACCCAGTACTTC.

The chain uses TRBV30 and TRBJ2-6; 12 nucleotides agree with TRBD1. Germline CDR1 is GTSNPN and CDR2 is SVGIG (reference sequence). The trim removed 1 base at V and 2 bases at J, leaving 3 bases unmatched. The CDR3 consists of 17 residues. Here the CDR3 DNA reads TGTGCCTGGAGTGCCGGGACAGGGGGCGCTGGGGCCAACGTCCTGACTTTC. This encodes CAWSAGTGGAGANVLTF.

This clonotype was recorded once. The chain's CDR3 is CASSFEDTEAFF. CDR3 DNA sequence: TGTGCCAGCAGCTTTGAAGACACTGAAGCTTTCTTT. The V and J genes are TRBV7-9 and TRBJ1-1; no definite D call. Germline V gene lookup returns CDR1 SEHNR and CDR2 FQNEAQ (reference sequence). V lost 3 bases and J lost 3, with 5 bases in between. The CDR3 covers 12 residues.

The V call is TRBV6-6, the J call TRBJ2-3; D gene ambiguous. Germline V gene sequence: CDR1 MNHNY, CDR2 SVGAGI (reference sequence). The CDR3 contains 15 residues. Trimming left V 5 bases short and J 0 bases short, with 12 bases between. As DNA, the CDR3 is TGTGCCAGCAGTCCTTTGGCGCTGAGCACAGATACGCAGTATTTT. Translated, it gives CASSPLALSTDTQYF.

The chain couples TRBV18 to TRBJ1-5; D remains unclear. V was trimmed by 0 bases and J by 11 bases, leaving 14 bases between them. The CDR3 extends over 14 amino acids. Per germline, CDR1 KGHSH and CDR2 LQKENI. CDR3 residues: CASSPPSANWAQHF. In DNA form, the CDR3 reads TGTGCCAGCTCACCACCGTCTGCCAATTGGGCCCAGCATTTT.

CDR3 amino acids: CASSSSPTTGNTEAFF. The CDR3 nucleotides read TGTGCCAGCAGCTCGTCCCCCACGACAGGGAACACTGAAGCTTTCTTT. The chain carries TRBV5-4 and TRBJ1-1, with D perhaps TRBD1 (6 bases). Germline V gives CDR1 SGHNT, CDR2 YYREEE (reference sequence). Trimming left V 3 bases short and J 1 base short, with 16 bases between. The CDR3 is made up of 16 amino acids. Together with reference TRBV5-4 and TRBJ1-1, the CDR3 gives the full variable domain: ETGVTQSPTHLIKTRGQQVTLRCSSQSGHNTVSWYQQALGQGPQFIFQYYREEENGRGNFPPRFSGLQFPNYSSELNVNALELDDSALYLCASSSSPTTGNTEAFFGQGTRLTVV.

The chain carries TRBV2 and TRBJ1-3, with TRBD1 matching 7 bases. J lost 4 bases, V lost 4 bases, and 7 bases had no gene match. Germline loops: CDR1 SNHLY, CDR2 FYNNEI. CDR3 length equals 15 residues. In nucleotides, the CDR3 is TGTGCCAGCAGTGCCCCGACAGGGTTAGGAAACACCATATATTTT. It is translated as CASSAPTGLGNTIYF. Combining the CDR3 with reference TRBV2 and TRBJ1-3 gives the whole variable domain EPEVTQTPSHQVTQMGQEVILRCVPISNHLYFYWYRQILGQKVEFLVSFYNNEISEKSEIFDDQFSVERPDGSNFTLKIRSTKLEDSAMYFCASSAPTGLGNTIYFGEGSWLTVV.

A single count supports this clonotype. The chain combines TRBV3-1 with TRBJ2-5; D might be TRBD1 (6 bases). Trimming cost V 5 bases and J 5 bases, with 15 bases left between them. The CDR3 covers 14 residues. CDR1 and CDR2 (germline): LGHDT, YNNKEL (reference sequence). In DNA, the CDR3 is TGTGCCAGCAGCGGGGGCGCCTTAGGGGAGACCCAGTACTTC. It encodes CASSGGALGETQYF.

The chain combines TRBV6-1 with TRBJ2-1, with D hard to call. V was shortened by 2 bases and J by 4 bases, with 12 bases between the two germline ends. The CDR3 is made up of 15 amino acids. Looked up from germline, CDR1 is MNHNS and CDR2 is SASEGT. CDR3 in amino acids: CASSEKPKAYNEQFF. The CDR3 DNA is TGTGCCAGCAGTGAAAAGCCTAAGGCATACAATGAGCAGTTCTTC.

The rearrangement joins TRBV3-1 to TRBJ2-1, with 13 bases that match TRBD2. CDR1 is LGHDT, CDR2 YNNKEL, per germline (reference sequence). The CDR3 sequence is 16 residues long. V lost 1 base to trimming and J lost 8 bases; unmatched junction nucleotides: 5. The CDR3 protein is CASSQARTSGSYEQFF. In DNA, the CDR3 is TGTGCCAGCAGCCAAGCCCGGACTAGCGGGAGCTATGAGCAGTTCTTC.

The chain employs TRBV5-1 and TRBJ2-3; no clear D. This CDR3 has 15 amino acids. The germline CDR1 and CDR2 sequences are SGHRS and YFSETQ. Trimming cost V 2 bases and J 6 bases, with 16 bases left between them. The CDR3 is CASSFVHPGADTQYF. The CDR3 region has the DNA TGCGCCAGCAGCTTCGTTCATCCGGGCGCGGATACGCAGTATTTT.

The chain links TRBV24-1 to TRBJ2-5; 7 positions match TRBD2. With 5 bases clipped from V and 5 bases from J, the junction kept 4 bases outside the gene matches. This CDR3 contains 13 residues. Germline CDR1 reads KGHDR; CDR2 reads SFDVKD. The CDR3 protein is CATSVSGGETQYF. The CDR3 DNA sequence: TGTGCCACCAGTGTCTCCGGGGGGGAGACCCAGTACTTC.

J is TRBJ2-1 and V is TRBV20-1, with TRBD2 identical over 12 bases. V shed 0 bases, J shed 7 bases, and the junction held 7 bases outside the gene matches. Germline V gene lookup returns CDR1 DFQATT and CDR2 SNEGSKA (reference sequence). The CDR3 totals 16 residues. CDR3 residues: CSARDSRTSGVNEQFF. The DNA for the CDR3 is TGCAGTGCTAGAGACTCGAGGACTAGCGGGGTTAATGAGCAGTTCTTC.

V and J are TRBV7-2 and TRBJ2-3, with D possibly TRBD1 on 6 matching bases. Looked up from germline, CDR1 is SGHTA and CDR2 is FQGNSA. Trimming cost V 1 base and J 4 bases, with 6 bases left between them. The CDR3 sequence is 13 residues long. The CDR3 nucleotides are TGTGCCAGCAGCTTAGGGACAGCAGATACGCAGTATTTT. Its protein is CASSLGTADTQYF.